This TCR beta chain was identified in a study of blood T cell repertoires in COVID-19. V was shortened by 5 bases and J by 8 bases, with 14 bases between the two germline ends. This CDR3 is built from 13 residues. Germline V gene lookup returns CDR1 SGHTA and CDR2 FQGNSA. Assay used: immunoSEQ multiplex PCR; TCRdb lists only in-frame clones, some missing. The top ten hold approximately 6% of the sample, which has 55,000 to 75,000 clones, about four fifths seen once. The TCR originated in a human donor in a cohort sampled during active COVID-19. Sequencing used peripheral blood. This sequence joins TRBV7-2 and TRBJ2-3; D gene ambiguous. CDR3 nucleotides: TGTGCCAGCAGCACGACGTCCTCGGGTACGCAGTATTTT. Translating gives CASSTTSSGTQYF. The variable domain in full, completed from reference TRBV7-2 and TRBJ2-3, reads GAGVSQSPSNKVTEKGKDVELRCDPISGHTALYWYRQSLGQGLEFLIYFQGNSAPDKSGLPSDRFSAERTGGSVSTLTIQRTQQEDSAVYLCASSTTSSGTQYFGPGTRLTVL.